These 27 T cell receptor beta chains were sequenced from one sample in a study of cytomegalovirus exposure and HLA in healthy donors. The repertoire was sequenced with immunoSEQ multiplex PCR; TCRdb's copy has only in-frame clones and lacks some. The sample lists 150,000 to 200,000 clones; approximately 80% were seen once. Sequencing was done on a sample of PBMCs. These receptors were collected from a man between 18 and 35 years old in good health and CMV-seropositive.

This chain links TRBV7-2 with TRBJ2-2, with a weak D call TRBD2 (7 bases). V dropped 4 bases and J dropped 8 bases, with 17 bases sitting between them. This CDR3 is built from 15 residues. The germline V gene has CDR1 SGHTA and CDR2 FQGNSA. This chain's CDR3 is CASSSKGGFVGELFF. DNA for the CDR3: TGTGCCAGCAGCTCCAAGGGGGGGTTCGTAGGGGAGCTGTTTTTT.

This chain's CDR3 is CASSLAGKENGELFF. CDR3 DNA: TGTGCCAGCAGCTTGGCGGGAAAGGAGAACGGGGAGCTGTTTTTT. The chain is built from TRBV7-3 and TRBJ2-2; D is possibly TRBD2 (6 bases). The CDR3 has 15 residues. V lost 3 bases, J lost 7 bases, and 15 bases lay in between. Germline assignment: CDR1 SGHTA and CDR2 FQGTGA.

This chain uses TRBV7-9 with TRBJ2-7; 7 bases match TRBD1. V trimming: 6 bases; J trimming: 2 bases; junction bases outside the gene matches: 10. Germline assignment: CDR1 SEHNR and CDR2 FQNEAQ (reference sequence). The CDR3 covers 15 residues. CDR3 coding DNA: TGTGCCAGCAGTCAGGGGGAAAGGCCCACCTACGAGCAGTACTTC. Amino acids: CASSQGERPTYEQYF.

V and J are TRBV28 and TRBJ2-5; D is unclear. This CDR3 comprises 15 residues. The germline V gene has CDR1 MDHEN and CDR2 SYDVKM. The V and J ends lost 8 bases and 0 bases respectively, with 16 bases between them. The CDR3 loop reads CASLDSPRYQETQYF. The DNA of the CDR3 is TGTGCCAGCCTCGATAGTCCCAGGTACCAAGAGACCCAGTACTTC.

This clone is a singleton in its sample. This chain links TRBV19 with TRBJ2-2; D remains unclear. The CDR3 covers 12 residues. The V gene lost 5 bases and the J gene lost 2 bases, with 3 bases spanning the gap. The germline V gene has CDR1 LNHDA and CDR2 SQIVND (reference sequence). DNA for the CDR3: TGTGCCAGTAGTCAAAACACCGGGGAGCTGTTTTTT. The encoded protein is CASSQNTGELFF. Full variable domain (missing parts from reference TRBV19 and TRBJ2-2): DGGITQSPKYLFRKEGQNVTLSCEQNLNHDAMYWYRQDPGQGLRLIYYSQIVNDFQKGDIAEGYSVSREKKESFPLTVTSAQKNPTAFYLCASSQNTGELFFGEGSRLTVL.

The V call is TRBV19, the J call TRBJ2-5, with 7 bases lining up with TRBD2. Per germline, CDR1 LNHDA and CDR2 SQIVND (reference sequence). Losses at the gene ends were 5 bases for V and 5 bases for J; bases not matched to a gene: 8. The CDR3 spans 14 residues. The chain's CDR3 is CASSRGEGLETQYF. CDR3 DNA: TGTGCCAGTAGTCGGGGGGAGGGCTTGGAGACCCAGTACTTC.

The chain couples TRBV7-7 to TRBJ2-1; maybe TRBD2 (6 bases). This CDR3 has 15 amino acids. V was pared by 1 base and J by 4 bases, with 11 bases between. Looked up from germline, CDR1 is SSHAT and CDR2 is FNYEAQ (reference sequence). The CDR3, as DNA: TGTGCCAGCAGCTTAGGTAGCGGATATTACAATGAGCAGTTCTTC. Translation: CASSLGSGYYNEQFF.

The chain carries TRBV4-3 and TRBJ1-1; D might be TRBD1 (5 bases). V was pared by 4 bases and J by 0 bases, with 9 bases between. The CDR3 loop spans 14 amino acids. Looked up from germline, CDR1 is LGHNA and CDR2 is YSLEER. The CDR3 loop is CASSRQGMNTEAFF. The CDR3 DNA is TGCGCCAGCAGCCGTCAGGGAATGAACACTGAAGCTTTCTTT.

The CDR3 is CASSLTPGQGINGYTF. CDR3 DNA sequence: TGTGCCAGCAGCCTTACGCCGGGACAGGGGATAAATGGCTACACCTTC. The chain joins TRBV7-8 to TRBJ1-2; 10 positions match TRBD1. The CDR3 runs to 16 residues. Germline values: CDR1 SGHVS, CDR2 FQNEAQ. Losses at the gene ends were 5 bases for V and 6 bases for J; bases not matched to a gene: 12.

This chain joins TRBV30 and TRBJ2-1, with a tentative D call TRBD1 (6 bases). This CDR3 region has 13 residues. Deletions cut 5 bases from V and 4 bases from J, with 12 bases between. Germline lookup yields CDR1 GTSNPN and CDR2 SVGIG (reference sequence). For the CDR3, the DNA is TGTGCCTGGGGGGGACAACTATACAATGAGCAGTTCTTC. Translating it yields CAWGGQLYNEQFF.

The rearrangement links TRBV7-3 to TRBJ2-5, with D possibly matching TRBD2 (5 bases). V dropped 3 bases and J dropped 5 bases, with 13 bases sitting between them. Germline loops: CDR1 SGHTA, CDR2 FQGTGA. CDR3 length: 14 amino acids. The CDR3 DNA follows: TGTGCCAGCAGCTTTGGCGGAGGCCTCGAGACCCAGTACTTC. Its translation: CASSFGGGLETQYF.

The rearrangement joins TRBV13 to TRBJ2-3; D is perhaps TRBD1 (5 bases). CDR3 length: 17 residues. Trimming took off 0 bases at V and 2 bases at J, with 15 bases between the two ends. CDR1 is PRHDT and CDR2 is FYEKMQ in the germline V gene (reference sequence). The CDR3 spells CASSLGVWQGYTDTQYF. Here the CDR3 DNA reads TGTGCCAGCAGCTTAGGCGTGTGGCAGGGATACACAGATACGCAGTATTTT.

V is TRBV6-6 and J is TRBJ1-2; D possibly corresponds to TRBD1 (6 bases). With 6 bases removed from V and 8 bases from J, the gap between germline ends came to 13 bases. CDR1 and CDR2 from the germline V gene are MNHNY and SVGAGI (reference sequence). The CDR3 loop spans 12 amino acids. The CDR3 bases are TGTGCCAGCAGCCTCGAGGGGGAAGGCTACACCTTC. This translates into CASSLEGEGYTF.

The chain links TRBV14 to TRBJ2-2; 7 nucleotides agree with TRBD2. CDR3 length: 14 amino acids. The J segment lost 7 bases and the V segment lost 2 bases, leaving 4 bases of the junction unmatched. Germline CDR1 reads SGHDN; CDR2 reads FVKESK. In DNA, the CDR3 is TGTGCCAGCAGCCAAAGACTAGCAGGCGGGGAGCTGTTTTTT. It specifies CASSQRLAGGELFF.

The rearrangement joins TRBV7-8 to TRBJ2-7; a weak D match, TRBD1 (7 bases). The CDR3 covers 14 residues. The V and J ends lost 4 bases and 7 bases respectively, with 17 bases between them. Germline V CDR1 and CDR2: SGHVS, FQNEAQ. CDR3 sequence: CASSSLPGGWEQYF. In DNA form, the CDR3 reads TGTGCCAGCAGCTCCCTTCCAGGGGGGTGGGAGCAGTACTTC.

This rearrangement joins TRBV30 to TRBJ2-1; a weak D match, TRBD2 (5 bases). This CDR3 is built from 14 residues. V was shortened by 2 bases and J by 1 base, with 9 bases between the two germline ends. Germline CDR1 GTSNPN, CDR2 SVGIG (reference sequence). The CDR3 DNA is TGTGCCTGGAGTTACCGCGGGTCCTACAATGAGCAGTTCTTC. It codes for CAWSYRGSYNEQFF. The full variable domain, in which reference TRBV30 and TRBJ2-1 provide the parts outside the CDR3, is SQTIHQWPATLVQPVGSPLSLECTVEGTSNPNLYWYRQAAGRGLQLLFYSVGIGQISSEVPQNLSASRPQDRQFILSSKKLLLSDSGFYLCAWSYRGSYNEQFFGPGTRLTVL.

V gene TRBV5-1 combines with J gene TRBJ2-1, with 13 bases that match TRBD2. The germline CDR1 and CDR2 sequences are SGHRS and YFSETQ. V was clipped by 3 bases and J by 8 bases; unmatched bases: 8. The CDR3 runs 16 residues. CDR3 loop: CASSWRTSGSIDEQFF. CDR3 in DNA: TGCGCCAGCAGCTGGAGGACTAGCGGGAGTATTGATGAGCAGTTCTTC. Using reference TRBV5-1 and TRBJ2-1 for the parts outside the CDR3, the full variable domain is KAGVTQTPRYLIKTRGQQVTLSCSPISGHRSVSWYQQTPGQGLQFLFEYFSETQRNKGNFPGRFSGRQFSNSRSEMNVSTLELGDSALYLCASSWRTSGSIDEQFFGPGTRLTVL.

The sample holds a few counts of this clone. CDR3 protein: CASSEDGSYRSTDTQYF. CDR3 nucleotide sequence: TGTGCCAGCAGTGAAGATGGATCCTACAGAAGCACAGATACGCAGTATTTT. The chain uses TRBV6-1 and TRBJ2-3; D ambiguous. The germline V gene encodes CDR1 MNHNS and CDR2 SASEGT. This CDR3 is built from 17 residues. The V and J ends lost 1 base and 0 bases respectively, with 14 bases between them.

This chain links TRBV9 with TRBJ2-3; TRBD2 agrees at 9 bases. Germline CDR1 reads SGDLS; CDR2 reads YYNGEE. The CDR3 runs to 18 residues. J gave up 4 bases and V 0 bases, and 12 bases lay outside the gene matches. The CDR3, as DNA: TGTGCCAGCAGCGTAGACTCGGGTAGCGGGAGAGGCCCAGATACGCAGTATTTT. Translated: CASSVDSGSGRGPDTQYF. Looking up the rest from reference TRBV9 and TRBJ2-3 gives the full variable domain: DSGVTQTPKHLITATGQRVTLRCSPRSGDLSVYWYQQSLDQGLQFLIQYYNGEERAKGNILERFSAQQFPDLHSELNLSSLELGDSALYFCASSVDSGSGRGPDTQYFGPGTRLTVL.

The rearrangement joins TRBV6-1 to TRBJ1-1, with D maybe TRBD1 (6 bases). This CDR3 spans 14 amino acids. Germline V gene lookup returns CDR1 MNHNS and CDR2 SASEGT. The V gene lost 5 bases and the J gene lost 0 bases, with 10 bases spanning the gap. CDR3 protein: CASSSHRVNTEAFF. The CDR3 nucleotides read TGTGCCAGCAGTTCCCACAGGGTGAACACTGAAGCTTTCTTT.

The V gene is TRBV28, the J gene TRBJ2-7; TRBD2 might be the D (6 bases). V lost 5 bases to trimming and J lost 3 bases, with 14 bases between them. The CDR3 runs to 14 residues. The germline gives CDR1 MDHEN, CDR2 SYDVKM. The CDR3 spells CASSPRRELYEQYF. The CDR3 DNA reads TGTGCCAGCAGTCCGCGACGGGAGCTCTACGAGCAGTACTTC.

The chain is built from TRBV28 and TRBJ1-3; a weak D match, TRBD1 (5 bases). The CDR3 is 15 residues long. Germline CDR1 MDHEN, CDR2 SYDVKM. The V end lost 3 bases, the J end lost 0 bases, and 9 bases lay between the germline ends. CDR3 bases: TGTGCCAGCAGTTTGCAGGGACTCTCTGGAAACACCATATATTTT. The encoded protein is CASSLQGLSGNTIYF.

The chain recombines TRBV6-1 with TRBJ1-3; the D gene is possibly TRBD1 (6 bases). V dropped 4 bases and J dropped 0 bases, with 7 bases sitting between them. Germline CDR1 reads MNHNS; CDR2 reads SASEGT. CDR3 length equals 14 residues. DNA of the CDR3: TGTGCCAGCAGTGGGACAGCCTCTGGAAACACCATATATTTT. This encodes CASSGTASGNTIYF.

The chain links TRBV6-5 to TRBJ2-2; D might be TRBD1 (6 bases). Germline V gene sequence: CDR1 MNHEY, CDR2 SVGAGI. Trimming removed 4 bases from V and 5 bases from J, with 17 bases in between. CDR3 length: 16 residues. For the CDR3, the DNA is TGTGCCAGCAGTTCCCCGGGCAGGGGTTCGACCGGGGAGCTGTTTTTT. It is translated as CASSSPGRGSTGELFF.

The J gene is TRBJ2-7, the V gene TRBV5-4; D not certain. From germline, CDR1 is SGHNT and CDR2 YYREEE (reference sequence). The V and J ends lost 0 bases and 4 bases respectively, with 11 bases between them. This CDR3 has 14 amino acids. The CDR3 DNA reads as TGTGCCAGCAGCTTGGGGGCAGCCCTTTACGAGCAGTACTTC. It codes for CASSLGAALYEQYF.

This chain links TRBV5-6 with TRBJ2-6, with D possibly matching TRBD1 (5 bases). This CDR3 has 15 residues. V gave up 4 bases and J gave up 3 bases, with 11 bases separating them. Germline CDR1 reads SGHDT; CDR2 reads YYEEEE. The CDR3 nucleotides are TGTGCCAGCAGCCTCAGGGTCGTTGGGGCCAACGTCCTGACTTTC. It encodes CASSLRVVGANVLTF.

The chain has TRBV9 and TRBJ2-1; TRBD2 matches at 15 bases. The CDR3 sequence is 16 residues long. Trimming at V came to 4 bases and at J to 7 bases, leaving 6 bases not matched to a gene. CDR1 SGDLS and CDR2 YYNGEE come from the germline V gene. The CDR3 loop is CASSLRGTSGRNEQFF. DNA for the CDR3: TGTGCCAGCAGCCTCAGGGGGACTAGCGGGAGGAATGAGCAGTTCTTC.